This T cell receptor (beta chain) comes out of a study of CD8+ T cells in alopecia areata. cDNA serving as the sequencing template came from extracted, reverse transcribed RNA. Only in-frame clones appear in the TCRdb table, and some are missing; sequencing was by immunoSEQ multiplex PCR. The data contain roughly 180,000 clones, 51% of them singletons. There are 15 residues in the CDR3. Unmatched junction bases numbered 5, after V lost 0 bases and J lost 4 bases. CDR1 MGHRA and CDR2 YSYEKL come from the germline V gene. Treatment defined: oral pan-JAK inhibitor, 5-10 mg twice daily. This sample comprised CD8+ T cells sorted from blood, obtained at approximately week 51, from a patient treated with tofacitinib. V gene TRBV4-1 combines with J gene TRBJ1-2; the match to TRBD1 covers 7 bases. This receptor was identified in a human donor with alopecia areata. CDR3 sequence reads: CASSQELQGTYGYTF. CDR3 bases: TGCGCCAGCAGCCAAGAGCTACAGGGGACCTATGGCTACACCTTC.